Below, 15 T cell receptor beta chains from the same sample are listed, as sequenced in a study of OX40 agonist ivuxolimab in advanced cancers. Sequenced by immunoSEQ multiplex PCR; TCRdb stores in-frame clones only, minus some. The table includes just over 80,000 clones, roughly 84% detected once. This specimen consisted of CD4+ or CD8+ T cells sorted from blood, obtained in a trial of the OX40 agonist ivuxolimab. The receptors come from an adult with an advanced solid tumor such as melanoma, head and neck, liver or kidney cancer.

The chain is built from TRBV11-2 and TRBJ2-1; 10 bases fit TRBD1. This CDR3 spans 19 amino acids. Germline CDR1 is SGHAT and CDR2 is FQNNGV. Unmatched junction bases numbered 9, after V lost 0 bases and J lost 1 base. CDR3 sequence reads: CASSLEDRGRSSSYNEQFF. The CDR3 DNA sequence: TGTGCCAGCAGCTTAGAAGACAGGGGGCGATCCAGTTCCTACAATGAGCAGTTCTTC.

This clone was counted between two and nine times. The chain joins TRBV27 to TRBJ2-1; no clear D gene. CDR3 length: 12 amino acids. In germline, CDR1 is MNHEY, CDR2 SMNVEV (reference sequence). The ends were cut back, 4 bases at V and 7 bases at J, with 8 bases in the middle. The CDR3 loop reads CASSWAKNEQFF. DNA for the CDR3: TGTGCCAGCAGTTGGGCGAAAAATGAGCAGTTCTTC.

V is TRBV7-2 and J is TRBJ2-6; D unresolved. This CDR3 has 13 residues. The germline V and J ends were trimmed by 4 bases and 4 bases, with 5 bases remaining between them. Per the germline V gene, CDR1 is SGHTA and CDR2 is FQGNSA. The CDR3 nucleotides read TGTGCCAGCAGCTACTGGGGGGCCAACGTCCTGACTTTC. Amino acids: CASSYWGANVLTF.

This chain connects TRBV7-8 to TRBJ1-1, with unresolved D. The CDR3 runs 14 residues. Trimming took 1 base from V and 1 from J, leaving 7 bases between them. Germline V CDR1 and CDR2: SGHVS, FQNEAQ. The CDR3 DNA sequence: TGTGCCAGCAGCTTAGTTGTCTCGAACACTGAAGCTTTCTTT. Its translation is CASSLVVSNTEAFF.

The V call is TRBV18, the J call TRBJ2-5; D is unclear. CDR3 length equals 13 residues. V lost 3 bases and J lost 5, with 10 bases in between. Germline V gene lookup returns CDR1 KGHSH and CDR2 LQKENI. The CDR3 DNA follows: TGTGCCAGCTCACCGACCCTTGGGGAGACCCAGTACTTC. It yields the protein CASSPTLGETQYF.

The chain links TRBV2 to TRBJ2-7; weak D call: TRBD1 (5 bases). V lost 2 bases to trimming and J lost 3 bases, with 14 bases between them. The CDR3 is 15 residues long. The germline gives CDR1 SNHLY, CDR2 FYNNEI. CDR3: CASSEMMGHNYEQYF. The CDR3 DNA reads TGTGCCAGCAGTGAAATGATGGGGCACAACTACGAGCAGTACTTC. The whole variable domain, filled in from reference TRBV2 and TRBJ2-7, reads EPEVTQTPSHQVTQMGQEVILRCVPISNHLYFYWYRQILGQKVEFLVSFYNNEISEKSEIFDDQFSVERPDGSNFTLKIRSTKLEDSAMYFCASSEMMGHNYEQYFGPGTRLTVT.

This clone was recorded once. The chain joins TRBV19 to TRBJ1-1; 7 nucleotides align to TRBD1. V was pared by 7 bases and J by 2 bases, with 4 bases of the junction left unmatched. Germline V lookup: CDR1 LNHDA, CDR2 SQIVND (reference sequence). The length of the CDR3 is 13 residues. The CDR3 DNA follows: TGTGCCAGTATAACAGGGGATAACACTGAAGCTTTCTTT. This translates into CASITGDNTEAFF.

The chain couples TRBV11-2 to TRBJ2-1; TRBD2 might be the D (5 bases). Germline V CDR1 and CDR2: SGHAT, FQNNGV. The CDR3 is 14 residues long. Between the trimmed V and J ends, which lost 0 bases and 7 bases, there was a span of 10 bases. The CDR3 is CASSLESGGNEQFF. CDR3 in DNA: TGTGCCAGCAGCTTAGAATCCGGCGGGAATGAGCAGTTCTTC.

This clone appeared a few times. The chain links TRBV7-9 to TRBJ1-6; 7 bases are a match to TRBD1. Per the germline V gene, CDR1 is SEHNR and CDR2 is FQNEAQ (reference sequence). With 5 bases clipped from V and 7 bases from J, the junction kept 5 bases outside the gene matches. The CDR3 runs 14 residues. CDR3 coding DNA: TGTGCCAGCAGCAAAGACAGGGTCAATTCACCCCTCCACTTT. It yields the protein CASSKDRVNSPLHF.

The DNA of the CDR3 is TGTGCCTGGCGTAGAGATGACAGGGGTAGTGAAGCTTTCTTT. This gives the protein CAWRRDDRGSEAFF. The rearrangement uses TRBV30 and TRBJ1-1, with 8 bases aligning to TRBD1. The CDR3 runs to 14 residues. Germline V CDR1 and CDR2: GTSNPN, SVGIG (reference sequence). J lost 7 bases, V lost 5 bases, and 12 bases had no gene match.

The rearrangement uses TRBV19 and TRBJ2-3; possibly TRBD1 for D (5 bases). Trimming removed 6 bases from V and 1 base from J, with 17 bases in between. The CDR3 spans 16 residues. Germline values: CDR1 LNHDA, CDR2 SQIVND (reference sequence). The CDR3 nucleotides are TGTGCCAGTAGCATCCCAGGGTGGGATGGCACAGATACGCAGTATTTT. Translated: CASSIPGWDGTDTQYF.

CDR3 bases: TGTGCCAGCAGCCCCACAGTTTCTGGAAACACCATATATTTT. Translation: CASSPTVSGNTIYF. The chain joins TRBV7-8 to TRBJ1-3; no firm D call. The CDR3 length is 14 residues. V lost 5 bases and J lost 1, with 9 bases in between. Germline lookup yields CDR1 SGHVS and CDR2 FQNEAQ.

This clone turned up a few times. The chain has TRBV6-5 and TRBJ1-2; TRBD1 matches 9 bases. This CDR3 has 14 residues. V shed 4 bases and J 9 bases; nucleotides not matched to a gene: 9. CDR1 MNHEY and CDR2 SVGAGI come from the germline V gene. The CDR3 region has the DNA TGTGCCAGCAGTTCCCGACAGGACAGGGGCAGCTACACCTTC. Its protein product is CASSSRQDRGSYTF.

The chain joins TRBV30 to TRBJ1-1; 8 positions agree with TRBD1. CDR1 GTSNPN and CDR2 SVGIG come from the germline V gene (reference sequence). This CDR3 has 13 amino acids. The trim removed 5 bases at V and 4 bases at J, leaving 6 bases unmatched. In nucleotides, the CDR3 is TGTGCCTGGGGTCTACAGGGGGGCACTGAAGCTTTCTTT. It translates to CAWGLQGGTEAFF.

V usage is TRBV19 and J usage is TRBJ1-2, with TRBD1 identical over 8 bases. The CDR3 is 13 amino acids. The J segment lost 8 bases and the V segment lost 6 bases, leaving 8 bases of the junction unmatched. The germline V gene has CDR1 LNHDA and CDR2 SQIVND (reference sequence). The chain's CDR3 is CASSLGQGGGYTF. The CDR3 nucleotides are TGTGCCAGTAGCCTAGGACAGGGAGGAGGCTACACCTTC. Combining the CDR3 with reference TRBV19 and TRBJ1-2 gives the whole variable domain DGGITQSPKYLFRKEGQNVTLSCEQNLNHDAMYWYRQDPGQGLRLIYYSQIVNDFQKGDIAEGYSVSREKKESFPLTVTSAQKNPTAFYLCASSLGQGGGYTFGSGTRLTVV.